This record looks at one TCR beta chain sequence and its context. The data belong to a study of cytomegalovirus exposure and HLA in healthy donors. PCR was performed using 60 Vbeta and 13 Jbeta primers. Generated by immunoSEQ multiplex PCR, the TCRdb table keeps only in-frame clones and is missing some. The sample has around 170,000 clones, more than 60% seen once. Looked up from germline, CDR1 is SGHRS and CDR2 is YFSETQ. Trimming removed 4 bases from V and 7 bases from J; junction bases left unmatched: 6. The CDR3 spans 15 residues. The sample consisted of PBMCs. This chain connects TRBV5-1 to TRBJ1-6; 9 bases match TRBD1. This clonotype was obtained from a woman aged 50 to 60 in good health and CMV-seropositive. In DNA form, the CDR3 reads TGCGCCAGCAGCGTCGACAGGGGGGTAAATTCACCCCTCCACTTT. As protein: CASSVDRGVNSPLHF.